This TCR beta chain was recovered during a study of OX40 agonist ivuxolimab in advanced cancers. On the study more broadly: Dose-escalation patients' cancers were hepatocellular carcinoma, melanoma, renal cell or head and neck cancer.

This CDR3 is 14 amino acids long. Germline lookup yields CDR1 SGHNT and CDR2 YYREEE (reference sequence). The J segment lost 4 bases and the V segment lost 6 bases, leaving 4 bases of the junction unmatched. Using immunoSEQ multiplex PCR, the repertoire was profiled, and TCRdb retains in-frame clones only, with some absent. Found here are about 78,000 clones, roughly nine tenths of them singletons; the top ten hold 2.5% to 3%. The V call is TRBV5-4, the J call TRBJ2-5; 12 nucleotides agree with TRBD2. Source: CD4+ or CD8+ T cells sorted from blood, taken in a trial of the OX40 agonist ivuxolimab. The sequence was obtained from an adult with an advanced solid tumor such as melanoma, head and neck, liver or kidney cancer. The CDR3 protein is CASTRLAGVETQYF. The CDR3 region has the DNA TGTGCCAGCACAAGACTAGCGGGAGTAGAGACCCAGTACTTC.